A single sample is the source of the 18 T cell receptor beta chains below, sequenced in a study of T cells in Graves' hyperthyroidism and ophthalmopathy. RNA transcripts were the template for amplifying TCR beta CDR3 regions. The HTBI primer set was used in a first-round RT-PCR of the TCR CDR3. In TCRdb, the multiplex PCR reads were re-called with MiXCR into one record per CDR3 protein. This sample has approximately 360,000 distinct CDR3 sequences; around a sixth occur once, and the top ten carry around a quarter. What was sequenced was blood. These receptors all come from a woman under 30 with Graves' hyperthyroidism that later progressed to Graves' ophthalmopathy.

This clonotype was counted at least ten times. This chain joins TRBV20-1 and TRBJ1-2, with D uncertain. Trimming removed 3 bases from V and 8 bases from J, with 16 bases in between. The CDR3 runs to 13 residues. The germline CDR1 and CDR2 sequences are DFQATT and SNEGSKA (reference sequence). This CDR3 reads CSASKGNEGGYTF. CDR3 DNA: TGCAGTGCTAGTAAAGGGAATGAAGGCGGCTACACCTTC.

As for this clonotype: A much larger clone is a single base away; this may be a read error. This chain links TRBV2 with TRBJ1-1; TRBD1 is a possible D gene (6 bases). This CDR3 contains 16 residues. Trimming took 11 bases from V and 0 from J, leaving 22 bases between them. Per the germline V gene, CDR1 is SNHLY and CDR2 is FYNNEI. The CDR3 region has the DNA TGTGCCGGCACTTCGGGGGCGTTATTATTGAACACTGAAGCTTTCTTT. It translates to CAGTSGALLLNTEAFF.

The sample holds many counts of this clonotype. The chain recombines TRBV20-1 with TRBJ2-7; 10 bases match TRBD2. The CDR3 has 17 amino acids. V shed 2 bases, J shed 4 bases, and the junction held 14 bases outside the gene matches. Germline CDR1 DFQATT, CDR2 SNEGSKA (reference sequence). CDR3 coding DNA: TGCAGTGCTAGAACCCTAGCGGGAGTAGGTGTTGTGTACGAGCAGTACTTC. Residues: CSARTLAGVGVVYEQYF.

J is TRBJ2-1 and V is TRBV15, with TRBD2 matching over 7 bases. CDR3 length equals 16 residues. Germline assignment: CDR1 LNHNV and CDR2 YYDKDF (reference sequence). The ends lost 6 bases at V and 0 bases at J; junction bases unmatched: 8. The CDR3 here is CATREAGTISYNEQFF. The CDR3 DNA reads TGTGCCACCAGAGAAGCCGGGACTATCTCCTACAATGAGCAGTTCTTC.

A few counts support this clonotype. The V gene is TRBV29-1, the J gene TRBJ2-3; D remains ambiguous. V was cut by 3 bases and J by 1 base, with 5 bases left in between. The V gene's germline CDR1 is SQVTM and CDR2 ANQGSEA. This CDR3 region has 12 residues. The DNA for the CDR3 is TGCAGCGTTGACCAAGGCACAGATACGCAGTATTTT. This translates into CSVDQGTDTQYF.

The genes are TRBV6-1 and TRBJ1-6; maybe TRBD1 (5 bases). The CDR3 is 15 amino acids. Germline V gives CDR1 MNHNS, CDR2 SASEGT. V was pared by 7 bases and J by 8 bases, with 18 bases between. The CDR3 DNA is TGTGCCAGCACCAGAGGGGCACCGAGGGATTCACCCCTCCACTTT. Residues: CASTRGAPRDSPLHF.

Many counts were recorded for this clonotype. The chain employs TRBV13 and TRBJ2-1; the match to TRBD2 covers 7 bases. This CDR3 is 15 amino acids long. CDR1 and CDR2 from the germline V gene are PRHDT and FYEKMQ (reference sequence). After removal of 7 bases from V and 6 bases from J, the junction contained 12 bases not matched to a gene. CDR3 amino acids: CASTIEAGSGNEQFF. CDR3 DNA: TGTGCCAGCACCATCGAAGCGGGATCTGGCAATGAGCAGTTCTTC.

The V call is TRBV15, the J call TRBJ2-6, with TRBD2 identical over 8 bases. V dropped 4 bases and J dropped 2; count of bases not matched to a gene: 7. Germline assignment: CDR1 LNHNV and CDR2 YYDKDF (reference sequence). This CDR3 is 17 amino acids long. DNA for the CDR3: TGTGCCACCAGCACCCGCTACGGGGGGGCTGGGGCCAACGTCCTGACTTTC. It is translated as CATSTRYGGAGANVLTF.

The sample holds many counts of this clonotype. The CDR3 DNA reads TGTGCCAGCTCACCACCCAGCGGGAGTACAGATACGCAGTATTTT. Translated: CASSPPSGSTDTQYF. The chain uses TRBV18 and TRBJ2-3, with 8 bases that match TRBD2. Germline V gene data show CDR1 as KGHSH and CDR2 as LQKENI. Trimming removed 0 bases from V and 3 bases from J; junction bases left unmatched: 2. The CDR3 length is 15 residues.

This clonotype was found many times. The chain employs TRBV27 and TRBJ2-1; D remains unclear. The CDR3 runs to 15 residues. Trimming shortened V by 4 bases and J by 0 bases, and 10 bases separated the two germline ends. Germline V lookup: CDR1 MNHEY, CDR2 SMNVEV (reference sequence). CDR3 amino acids: CASSSQTSSYNEQFF. The DNA of the CDR3 is TGTGCCAGCAGTTCCCAGACCAGCTCCTACAATGAGCAGTTCTTC.

The chain carries TRBV7-2 and TRBJ2-1; 7 bases fit TRBD2. The CDR3 extends over 14 amino acids. Germline V gene sequence: CDR1 SGHTA, CDR2 FQGNSA. The J segment lost 10 bases and the V segment lost 3 bases, leaving 9 bases of the junction unmatched. The CDR3 DNA reads TGTGCCAGCAGCTTTAAGGGAGGGGAGTACGAGCAGTTCTTC. It codes for CASSFKGGEYEQFF. The full variable domain, rest sourced from reference TRBV7-2 and TRBJ2-1, is GAGVSQSPSNKVTEKGKDVELRCDPISGHTALYWYRQSLGQGLEFLIYFQGNSAPDKSGLPSDRFSAERTGGSVSTLTIQRTQQEDSAVYLCASSFKGGEYEQFFGPGTRLTVL.

With regard to this clonotype: This sequence may be a read error, since a much larger clone differs from it by one base. The J gene is TRBJ2-7, the V gene TRBV28, with 8 positions matching TRBD1. Germline V CDR1 and CDR2: MDHEN, SYDVKM. This CDR3 has 16 amino acids. The CDR3 DNA reads as TGTGCCGGCAGTACCGACTCGGACAGGGCGTTTAACGAGCAGTACTTC. This codes for CAGSTDSDRAFNEQYF.

This clonotype was seen ten or more times. The chain couples TRBV28 to TRBJ1-4; 8 bases agree with TRBD1. Germline CDR1 MDHEN, CDR2 SYDVKM. The CDR3 length is 16 residues. After removal of 2 bases from V and 8 bases from J, the junction contained 10 bases not matched to a gene. CDR3 coding DNA: TGTGCCAGCAGTTTACTTCGCAGGGGGCCACAAGAAAAACTGTTTTTT. It translates to CASSLLRRGPQEKLFF.

The genes are TRBV20-1 and TRBJ1-2; D is uncertain. Germline-derived CDR1 and CDR2 are DFQATT and SNEGSKA (reference sequence). The CDR3 has 14 residues. V gave up 5 bases and J gave up 2 bases, with 15 bases separating them. The DNA for the CDR3 is TGCAGTGCTGATTCCCCACAGAGCAACTATGGCTACACCTTC. It is translated as CSADSPQSNYGYTF.

CDR3 DNA sequence: TGTGCCAGCAGCCCCATCGATTCACCCCTCCACTTT. Translating gives CASSPIDSPLHF. The chain recombines TRBV27 with TRBJ1-6; D unclear. Germline V gene lookup returns CDR1 MNHEY and CDR2 SMNVEV (reference sequence). Trimming removed 6 bases at V and 8 bases at J, with 8 bases between. The CDR3 contains 12 residues.

This clonotype was recorded at least ten times. In DNA form, the CDR3 reads TGTGCCAGCAGCCTAGTGGGTGAGCAAGAGACCCAGTACTTC. This encodes CASSLVGEQETQYF. The chain combines TRBV27 with TRBJ2-5; D gene ambiguous. The CDR3 length is 14 residues. With 6 bases removed from V and 2 bases from J, the gap between germline ends came to 13 bases. Looked up from germline, CDR1 is MNHEY and CDR2 is SMNVEV (reference sequence).

Many counts were recorded for this clonotype. The chain recombines TRBV7-9 with TRBJ2-5; a weak D match, TRBD1 (6 bases). The CDR3 extends over 15 amino acids. Germline CDR1 SEHNR, CDR2 FQNEAQ (reference sequence). Trimming pared 6 bases from V and 5 bases from J, leaving 19 bases between. This chain's CDR3 is CASRYTGSLGETQYF. The CDR3 DNA is TGTGCCAGCAGGTACACAGGGAGTCTGGGGGAGACCCAGTACTTC. The full variable domain, its missing parts supplied by reference TRBV7-9 and TRBJ2-5, is DTGVSQNPRHKITKRGQNVTFRCDPISEHNRLYWYRQTLGQGPEFLTYFQNEAQLEKSRLLSDRFSAERPKGSFSTLEIQRTEQGDSAMYLCASRYTGSLGETQYFGPGTRLLVL.

This clonotype was detected many times. The chain combines TRBV28 with TRBJ2-3; 11 nucleotides agree with TRBD2. The CDR3 contains 15 residues. J lost 4 bases, V lost 6 bases, and 6 bases had no gene match. Germline V CDR1 and CDR2: MDHEN, SYDVKM. As DNA, the CDR3 is TGTGCCAGCAGCCCGACACTAGCGGGAGCAGATACGCAGTATTTT. This translates into CASSPTLAGADTQYF.